This T cell receptor (beta chain) was retrieved from a study of blood T cell repertoires in COVID-19. At the level of the study: Sources were T cells, B-cell-depleted T cells, or PBMCs; the material itself was cDNA or gDNA.

Recruits, aged roughly 18 to 89 years, lived in approximately 26 US areas. Deletions cut 4 bases from V and 1 base from J, with 9 bases between. There are 13 residues in the CDR3. From germline, CDR1 is SGHRS and CDR2 YFSETQ. The protocol was immunoSEQ multiplex PCR, while the TCRdb copy is restricted to in-frame clones and leaves out a portion. Among hundreds of thousands of clones listed, roughly 85% were seen once. This chain joins TRBV5-1 and TRBJ2-7; a possible D gene is TRBD1 (5 bases). The sequenced sample consisted of PBMCs or T cells enriched from blood (not recorded which). This receptor was taken from a man aged 25-45 years who had recovered from COVID-19. The CDR3, as DNA: TGCGCCAGCAGCGCTGGACATTCCTACGAGCAGTACTTC. Its translation: CASSAGHSYEQYF.